Described below is a single T cell receptor (beta chain) sequence and its context. The antigen remains unidentified. This specimen comes from a study of T cell responses to AZD1222 COVID-19 vaccine. Study-wide results and limits: Donors were chiefly white British, with a greater number of females, and clonal diversity was perhaps underestimated. Samples come after the peak T cell response, not at day 14. Just a handful of AZD1222 recipients tested seropositive at baseline. A rise in Spike-specific TCR breadth and depth followed two AZD1222 doses.

Using immunoSEQ multiplex PCR, the repertoire was profiled, and TCRdb retains in-frame clones only, with some absent. The table has around 170,000 clones, approximately 91% seen once. The source was peripheral blood, collected on day 0 of AZD1222 vaccination. This sequence originates from an adult in good health.

CDR3 amino acids: CASSPEDRGSNYGYTF. In nucleotides, the CDR3 is TGTGCCAGCAGCCCCGAGGACAGGGGCTCAAACTATGGCTACACCTTC. This chain joins TRBV5-6 and TRBJ1-2, with 9 positions matching TRBD1. CDR1 and CDR2 (germline): SGHDT, YYEEEE. The CDR3 has 16 amino acids. The J segment lost 2 bases and the V segment lost 4 bases, leaving 9 bases of the junction unmatched. Supplemented by reference TRBV5-6 and TRBJ1-2, the full variable domain reads DAGVTQSPTHLIKTRGQQVTLRCSPKSGHDTVSWYQQALGQGPQFIFQYYEEEERQRGNFPDRFSGHQFPNYSSELNVNALLLGDSALYLCASSPEDRGSNYGYTFGSGTRLTVV.